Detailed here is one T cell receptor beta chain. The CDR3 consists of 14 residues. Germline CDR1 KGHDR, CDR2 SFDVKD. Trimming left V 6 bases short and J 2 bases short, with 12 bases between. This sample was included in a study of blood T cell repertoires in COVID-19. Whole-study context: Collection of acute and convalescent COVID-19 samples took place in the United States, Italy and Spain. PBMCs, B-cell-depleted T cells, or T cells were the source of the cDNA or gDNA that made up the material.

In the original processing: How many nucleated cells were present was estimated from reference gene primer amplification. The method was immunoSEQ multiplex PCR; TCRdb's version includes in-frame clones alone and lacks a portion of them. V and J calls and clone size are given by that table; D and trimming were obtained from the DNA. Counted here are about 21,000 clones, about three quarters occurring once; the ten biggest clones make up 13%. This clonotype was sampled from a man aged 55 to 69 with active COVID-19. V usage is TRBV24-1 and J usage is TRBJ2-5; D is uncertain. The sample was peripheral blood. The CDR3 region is CATSLSAAQETQYF. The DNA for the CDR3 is TGTGCCACCAGTTTAAGCGCTGCACAAGAGACCCAGTACTTC.